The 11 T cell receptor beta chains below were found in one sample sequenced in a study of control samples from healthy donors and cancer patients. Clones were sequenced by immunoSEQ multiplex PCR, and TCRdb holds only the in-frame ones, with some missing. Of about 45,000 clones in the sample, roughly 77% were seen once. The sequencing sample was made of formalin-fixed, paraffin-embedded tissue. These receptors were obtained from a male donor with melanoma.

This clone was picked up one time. The chain's CDR3 is CASSPKETQYF. CDR3 nucleotide sequence: TGTGCCAGCAGCCCCAAGGAGACCCAGTACTTC. This chain connects TRBV12-3 or TRBV12-4 to TRBJ2-5; the D is unclear. This CDR3 spans 11 amino acids. The germline V and J ends were trimmed by 6 bases and 5 bases, with 7 bases remaining between them.

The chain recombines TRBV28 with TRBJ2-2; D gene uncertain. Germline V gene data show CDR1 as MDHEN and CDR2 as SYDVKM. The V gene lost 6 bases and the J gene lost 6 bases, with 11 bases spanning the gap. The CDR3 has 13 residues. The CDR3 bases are TGTGCCAGCAGCCAACCAACCTCCGGGGAGCTGTTTTTT. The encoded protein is CASSQPTSGELFF. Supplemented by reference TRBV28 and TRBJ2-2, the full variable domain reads DVKVTQSSRYLVKRTGEKVFLECVQDMDHENMFWYRQDPGLGLRLIYFSYDVKMKEKGDIPEGYSVSREKKERFSLILESASTNQTSMYLCASSQPTSGELFFGEGSRLTVL.

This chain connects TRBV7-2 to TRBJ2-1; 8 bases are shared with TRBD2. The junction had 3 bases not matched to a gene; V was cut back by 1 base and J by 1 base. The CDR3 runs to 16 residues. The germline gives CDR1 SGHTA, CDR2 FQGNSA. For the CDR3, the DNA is TGTGCCAGCAGCTTAGTAGCGGGAACGTCCTACAATGAGCAGTTCTTC. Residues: CASSLVAGTSYNEQFF. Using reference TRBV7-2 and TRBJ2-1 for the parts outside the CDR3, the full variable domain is GAGVSQSPSNKVTEKGKDVELRCDPISGHTALYWYRQSLGQGLEFLIYFQGNSAPDKSGLPSDRFSAERTGGSVSTLTIQRTQQEDSAVYLCASSLVAGTSYNEQFFGPGTRLTVL.

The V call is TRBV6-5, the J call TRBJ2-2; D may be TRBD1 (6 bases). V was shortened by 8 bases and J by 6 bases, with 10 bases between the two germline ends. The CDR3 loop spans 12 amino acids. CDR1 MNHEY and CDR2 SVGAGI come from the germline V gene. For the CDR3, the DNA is TGTGCCAGCGGGCAGGGGTCCGGGGAGCTGTTTTTT. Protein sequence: CASGQGSGELFF.

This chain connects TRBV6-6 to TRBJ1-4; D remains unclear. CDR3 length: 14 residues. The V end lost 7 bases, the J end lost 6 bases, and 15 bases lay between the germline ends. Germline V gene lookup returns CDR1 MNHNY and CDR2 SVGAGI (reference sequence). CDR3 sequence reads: CASNREGLDEKLFF. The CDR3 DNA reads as TGTGCCAGCAATAGGGAAGGCTTGGATGAAAAACTGTTTTTT.

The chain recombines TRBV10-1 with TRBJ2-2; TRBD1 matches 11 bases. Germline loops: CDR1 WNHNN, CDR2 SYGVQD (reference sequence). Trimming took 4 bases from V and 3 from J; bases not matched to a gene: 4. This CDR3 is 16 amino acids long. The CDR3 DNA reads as TGCGCCAGCAGTGCAGGGACAGGGGGTGACACCGGGGAGCTGTTTTTT. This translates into CASSAGTGGDTGELFF.

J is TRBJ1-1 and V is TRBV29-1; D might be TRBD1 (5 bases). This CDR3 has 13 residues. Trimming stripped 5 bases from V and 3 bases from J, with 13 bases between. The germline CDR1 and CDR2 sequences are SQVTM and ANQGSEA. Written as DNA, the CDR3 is TGCAGCGTTATATGGGGCAGAGACACTGAAGCTTTCTTT. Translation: CSVIWGRDTEAFF.

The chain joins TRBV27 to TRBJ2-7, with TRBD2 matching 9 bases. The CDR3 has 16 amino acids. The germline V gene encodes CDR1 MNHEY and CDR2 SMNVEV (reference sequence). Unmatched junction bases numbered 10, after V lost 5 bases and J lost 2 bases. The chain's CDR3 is CASSPLSSGIAYEQYF. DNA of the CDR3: TGTGCCAGCAGTCCCCTATCTAGCGGGATAGCCTACGAGCAGTACTTC.

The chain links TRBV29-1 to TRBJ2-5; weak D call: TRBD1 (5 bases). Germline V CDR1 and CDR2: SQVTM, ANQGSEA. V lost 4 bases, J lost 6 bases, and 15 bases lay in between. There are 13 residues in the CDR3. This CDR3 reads CSVAPAQGQTQYF. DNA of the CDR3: TGCAGCGTTGCCCCCGCGCAGGGTCAGACCCAGTACTTC.

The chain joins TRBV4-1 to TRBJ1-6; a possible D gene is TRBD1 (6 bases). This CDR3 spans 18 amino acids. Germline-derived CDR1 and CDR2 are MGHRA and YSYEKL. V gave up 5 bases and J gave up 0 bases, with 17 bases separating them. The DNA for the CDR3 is TGCGCCAGCAGCACACGGACAGCTCTAAGCTCCTATAATTCACCCCTCCACTTT. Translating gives CASSTRTALSSYNSPLHF.

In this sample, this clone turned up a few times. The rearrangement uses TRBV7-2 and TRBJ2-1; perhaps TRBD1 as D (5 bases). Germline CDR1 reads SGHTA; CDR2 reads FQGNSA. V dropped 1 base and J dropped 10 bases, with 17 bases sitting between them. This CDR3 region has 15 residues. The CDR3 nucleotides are TGTGCCAGCAGCTTAGTCTCATATCAGGGCCAAGAGCAGTTCTTC. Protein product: CASSLVSYQGQEQFF.